This entry features one T cell receptor (beta chain) sequence. What it binds is not known. From germline, CDR1 is SGHRS and CDR2 YFSETQ. V lost 3 bases, J lost 5 bases, and 14 bases lay in between. This CDR3 spans 15 amino acids. Produced via immunoSEQ multiplex PCR; TCRdb's table is partial and in-frame only. The repertoire includes some 310,000 clones, around 90% of them detected once, and around 1% sits in the top ten. The sample is drawn from a study of cytomegalovirus exposure and HLA in healthy donors. Findings and caveats of the study: The CMV antigen specificity of a few CMV-associated chains was confirmed through in vitro analysis. Most TCR sequences were rare, but some public TCRs occurred in many donors.

The sequence was collected from a man aged 30-40 years in good health and CMV-seronegative. Sequencing used PBMCs. The chain uses TRBV5-1 and TRBJ1-4; D unresolved. As DNA, the CDR3 is TGCGCCAGCAGCTCCGATCGCCTACCGAATGAAAAACTGTTTTTT. Amino acids: CASSSDRLPNEKLFF.